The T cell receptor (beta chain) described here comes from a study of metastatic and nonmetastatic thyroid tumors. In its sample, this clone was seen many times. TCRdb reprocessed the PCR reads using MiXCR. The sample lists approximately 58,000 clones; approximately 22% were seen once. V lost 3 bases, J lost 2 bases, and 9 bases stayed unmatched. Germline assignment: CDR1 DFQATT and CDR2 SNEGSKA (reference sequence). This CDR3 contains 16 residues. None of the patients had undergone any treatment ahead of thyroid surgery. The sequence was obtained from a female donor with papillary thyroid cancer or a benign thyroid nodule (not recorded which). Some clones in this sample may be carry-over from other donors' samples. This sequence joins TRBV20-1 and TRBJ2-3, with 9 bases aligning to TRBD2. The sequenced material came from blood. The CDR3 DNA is TGCAGTGCTAGCCCTCAGCCTAGCGGGACCACAGATACGCAGTATTTT. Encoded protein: CSASPQPSGTTDTQYF.